One and the same sample provided the 31 T cell receptor beta chains below, sequenced in a study of blood T cell repertoires in COVID-19 (dated by TCRdb to the early 2020s). Libraries were constructed by the immunoSEQ multiplex PCR assay. TCRdb retrieved this table from immuneACCESS and kept in-frame rearrangements only. Not all clones are present; in checked studies, unresolved V genes account for under half, and no reason is known for the remainder. The sample profile shows roughly 180,000 clones; more than 65% of them were found once. Together, the top ten hold more than 6.5% of the sample. The sequencing sample was made of peripheral blood. These receptors came from a woman aged 55 to 70 with COVID-19, enrolled during active disease.

With respect to this clone: The sample contains more than one DNA sequence encoding this CDR3. This chain uses TRBV6-1 with TRBJ1-2; TRBD1 aligns across 10 bases. With 3 bases clipped from V and 8 bases from J, the junction kept 3 bases outside the gene matches. Germline CDR1 and CDR2: MNHNS and SASEGT. This CDR3 has 13 amino acids. The CDR3 reads CASSDRDRGGYTF. CDR3 nucleotides: TGTGCCAGCAGTGACCGGGACAGGGGAGGCTACACCTTC.

This clone was seen a handful of times. This rearrangement joins TRBV18 to TRBJ1-5; the match to TRBD1 covers 8 bases. The junction had 6 bases not matched to a gene; V was cut back by 4 bases and J by 7 bases. The CDR3 covers 14 residues. CDR1 and CDR2 from the germline V gene are KGHSH and LQKENI. This chain's CDR3 is CASSQQGAGQPQHF. The DNA of the CDR3 is TGTGCCAGCTCACAGCAGGGGGCTGGGCAGCCCCAGCATTTT.

This rearrangement joins TRBV7-2 to TRBJ2-7; 9 bases fit TRBD2. From germline, CDR1 is SGHTA and CDR2 FQGNSA. With V trimmed by 1 base and J by 0 bases, 13 bases remained unmatched. This CDR3 comprises 19 residues. The CDR3 nucleotides read TGTGCCAGCAGCTTAGGTGCCTTGTGGACTAGCGCGACCTCCTACGAGCAGTACTTC. Translating gives CASSLGALWTSATSYEQYF.

J is TRBJ1-2 and V is TRBV3-1 (or the pseudogene TRBV3-2); D gene unclear. V was cut by 6 bases and J by 0 bases, with 5 bases left in between. Germline assignment: CDR1 LGHDT and CDR2 YNNKEL (reference sequence). The CDR3 covers 12 residues. The DNA of the CDR3 is TGTGCCAGCAGGTCATCTAACTATGGCTACACCTTC. Its translation is CASRSSNYGYTF.

This chain joins TRBV14 and TRBJ2-5; D unclear. Germline CDR1 is SGHDN and CDR2 is FVKESK. V was clipped by 5 bases and J by 4 bases, with 17 bases between them. This CDR3 contains 15 residues. The CDR3 nucleotides read TGTGCCAGCAGCGCTATTTCGAGGCCCCGAGAGACCCAGTACTTC. Amino acids: CASSAISRPRETQYF.

Note on this clone: The same CDR3 also results from other DNA sequences found in this sample. The V call is TRBV5-1, the J call TRBJ1-4, with D possibly TRBD1 on 5 matching bases. Germline V CDR1 and CDR2: SGHRS, YFSETQ. Trimming took off 4 bases at V and 0 bases at J, with 10 bases between the two ends. The CDR3 is made up of 15 amino acids. The CDR3 sequence is CASSSDRATNEKLFF. The CDR3, as DNA: TGCGCCAGCAGCAGCGACAGAGCAACTAATGAAAAACTGTTTTTT.

The chain carries TRBV28 and TRBJ1-1, with TRBD1 matching 8 bases. V gave up 2 bases and J gave up 4 bases; unmatched junction bases: 6. Germline CDR1 MDHEN, CDR2 SYDVKM. CDR3 size: 15 residues. The CDR3 spells CASSLPTGVGTEAFF. CDR3 in DNA: TGTGCCAGCAGTTTACCGACAGGGGTTGGCACTGAAGCTTTCTTT.

The chain couples TRBV6-5 to TRBJ1-6, with TRBD1 matching 7 bases. The CDR3 totals 14 residues. Germline-derived CDR1 and CDR2 are MNHEY and SVGAGI. After removal of 6 bases from V and 8 bases from J, the junction contained 7 bases not matched to a gene. CDR3 DNA: TGTGCCAGCAGCCCCAGGGGGTCGCATTCACCCCTCCACTTT. Its translation is CASSPRGSHSPLHF.

The rearrangement joins TRBV6-5 to TRBJ1-2, with 7 bases lining up with TRBD1. Germline CDR1 MNHEY, CDR2 SVGAGI. V trimming: 6 bases; J trimming: 7 bases; junction bases outside the gene matches: 11. The CDR3 is made up of 14 amino acids. CDR3 nucleotides: TGTGCCAGCAGCCAGGAAAGGGGGCTGGGTGGCTACACCTTC. Its translation: CASSQERGLGGYTF.

This clone was counted a single time. This chain joins TRBV19 and TRBJ2-1; 7 nucleotides align to TRBD2. CDR3 length: 15 residues. Trimming removed 7 bases from V and 6 bases from J; junction bases left unmatched: 12. Germline V lookup: CDR1 LNHDA, CDR2 SQIVND (reference sequence). The CDR3 spells CASTVEGGPGNEQFF. CDR3 DNA sequence: TGTGCCAGTACGGTTGAGGGAGGGCCAGGCAATGAGCAGTTCTTC.

The sample holds one count of this clone. The rearrangement uses TRBV29-1 and TRBJ2-5; 10 bases are shared with TRBD2. Germline V gives CDR1 SQVTM, CDR2 ANQGSEA. The CDR3 is 16 amino acids. V was clipped by 0 bases and J by 5 bases; unmatched bases: 9. As DNA, the CDR3 is TGCAGCGTTGAAGATCTGAGCGGGGGGGCTTATGAGACCCAGTACTTC. Amino acid sequence: CSVEDLSGGAYETQYF.

The chain links TRBV7-3 to TRBJ2-1; 16 bases match TRBD2. This CDR3 spans 20 amino acids. Per the germline V gene, CDR1 is SGHTA and CDR2 is FQGTGA. The ends lost 5 bases at V and 4 bases at J; junction bases unmatched: 14. Written as DNA, the CDR3 is TGTGCCAGCAGCACAAGAGTAACGGGACTAGCGGGAGGGCCTTACAATGAGCAGTTCTTC. Translating gives CASSTRVTGLAGGPYNEQFF.

This clone was picked up many times. V is TRBV2 and J is TRBJ1-1; the match to TRBD1 covers 7 bases. V was clipped by 6 bases and J by 1 base; unmatched bases: 5. Germline CDR1 SNHLY, CDR2 FYNNEI. This CDR3 is 14 amino acids long. CDR3 protein: CASRLGQANTEAFF. DNA of the CDR3: TGTGCCAGCAGACTCGGACAGGCGAACACTGAAGCTTTCTTT.

This chain joins TRBV3-1 (or the pseudogene TRBV3-2) and TRBJ2-2; TRBD1 is a possible D gene (7 bases). Germline V gene data show CDR1 as LGHDT and CDR2 as YNNKEL (reference sequence). Trimming took 6 bases from V and 6 from J, leaving 17 bases between them. The CDR3 length is 15 residues. CDR3 nucleotide sequence: TGTGCCAGCAGATTACAGGGGCGGGGTGCCGGGGAGCTGTTTTTT. Translating gives CASRLQGRGAGELFF.

The chain employs TRBV7-9 and TRBJ2-3, with D tentatively TRBD2 (5 bases). In germline, CDR1 is SEHNR, CDR2 FQNEAQ (reference sequence). The CDR3 consists of 18 residues. V was shortened by 5 bases and J by 6 bases, with 27 bases between the two germline ends. CDR3 bases: TGTGCCAGCAGCCTTTGTAGAAGCCGACGGGGAGCGAGGGATACGCAGTATTTT. It specifies CASSLCRSRRGARDTQYF.

Only a few counts were recorded for this clone. The J gene is TRBJ2-1, the V gene TRBV18; D perhaps matches TRBD2 (6 bases). Germline CDR1 and CDR2: KGHSH and LQKENI. The CDR3 loop spans 16 amino acids. The V end lost 3 bases, the J end lost 5 bases, and 17 bases lay between the germline ends. The CDR3 reads CASSPEGGGRDNEQFF. Here the CDR3 DNA reads TGTGCCAGCTCACCCGAAGGTGGGGGGAGAGACAATGAGCAGTTCTTC.

The chain is built from TRBV4-1 and TRBJ2-5; 11 bases line up with TRBD1. V shed 0 bases, J shed 1 base, and the junction held 1 base outside the gene matches. In germline, CDR1 is MGHRA, CDR2 YSYEKL. This CDR3 region has 16 residues. In DNA form, the CDR3 reads TGCGCCAGCAGCCAAGAGGGGACAGGGGGCCAAGAGACCCAGTACTTC. Residues: CASSQEGTGGQETQYF.

The chain combines TRBV7-2 with TRBJ2-7; tentatively, D is TRBD1 (6 bases). Looked up from germline, CDR1 is SGHTA and CDR2 is FQGNSA. The CDR3 covers 14 residues. Trimming cost V 5 bases and J 0 bases, with 11 bases left between them. In DNA form, the CDR3 reads TGTGCCAGCAGCAGCAGACAGGCCTCCTACGAGCAGTACTTC. It is translated as CASSSRQASYEQYF.

The chain joins TRBV5-1 to TRBJ1-4; possibly TRBD1 for D (5 bases). Trimming pared 1 base from V and 8 bases from J, leaving 12 bases between. The CDR3 has 14 amino acids. CDR1 is SGHRS, CDR2 YFSETQ, per germline. The CDR3 here is CASSLRGFAEKLFF. The CDR3 nucleotides read TGCGCCAGCAGCTTGAGGGGTTTTGCGGAAAAACTGTTTTTT.

This sequence joins TRBV28 and TRBJ2-2; 9 positions agree with TRBD1. Germline trimming cut 5 bases from V and 6 bases from J; bases unmatched to any gene: 10. This CDR3 is 16 amino acids long. The germline CDR1 and CDR2 sequences are MDHEN and SYDVKM. The CDR3 is CASSTYRGRNPGELFF. The CDR3 DNA is TGTGCCAGCAGTACCTACAGGGGGCGAAATCCCGGGGAGCTGTTTTTT.

J is TRBJ1-2 and V is TRBV5-1; 10 bases match TRBD1. The CDR3 totals 14 residues. CDR1 SGHRS and CDR2 YFSETQ come from the germline V gene. J lost 5 bases, V lost 4 bases, and 5 bases had no gene match. CDR3 in amino acids: CASSHGQGGYGYTF. DNA for the CDR3: TGCGCCAGCAGCCATGGACAGGGGGGGTATGGCTACACCTTC.

This clone has just one count. The rearrangement links TRBV2 to TRBJ1-6; 11 positions match TRBD1. CDR3 length equals 13 residues. The germline CDR1 and CDR2 sequences are SNHLY and FYNNEI. J was trimmed by 8 bases and V by 6 bases; bases with no gene match: 0. The CDR3 sequence: CASRGQGDSPLHF. The CDR3 bases are TGTGCCAGCAGGGGACAGGGGGATTCACCCCTCCACTTT.

The chain carries TRBV9 and TRBJ1-4; D possibly corresponds to TRBD1 (6 bases). From germline, CDR1 is SGDLS and CDR2 YYNGEE. V lost 0 bases and J lost 3, with 18 bases in between. The CDR3 consists of 18 residues. The CDR3 here is CASSVAGRAGAANEKLFF. In DNA form, the CDR3 reads TGTGCCAGCAGCGTAGCGGGCAGGGCAGGGGCGGCTAATGAAAAACTGTTTTTT.

The chain uses TRBV5-6 and TRBJ2-3; D unresolved. The V gene's germline CDR1 is SGHDT and CDR2 YYEEEE. The CDR3 sequence is 13 residues long. Trimming shortened V by 0 bases and J by 4 bases, and 6 bases separated the two germline ends. CDR3 residues: CASSLGEADTQYF. The CDR3 DNA reads TGTGCCAGCAGCTTGGGAGAGGCAGATACGCAGTATTTT. The variable domain in full, with the rest retrieved from reference TRBV5-6 and TRBJ2-3, is DAGVTQSPTHLIKTRGQQVTLRCSPKSGHDTVSWYQQALGQGPQFIFQYYEEEERQRGNFPDRFSGHQFPNYSSELNVNALLLGDSALYLCASSLGEADTQYFGPGTRLTVL.

Only a few counts were recorded for this clone. The chain links TRBV5-5 to TRBJ2-5; 7 nucleotides align to TRBD1. The CDR3 totals 15 residues. CDR1 SGHKS and CDR2 YYEKEE come from the germline V gene (reference sequence). The J segment lost 5 bases and the V segment lost 0 bases, leaving 7 bases of the junction unmatched. The CDR3 sequence is CASSLELGQRETQYF. The CDR3 nucleotides are TGTGCCAGCAGCTTGGAGTTGGGACAGAGGGAGACCCAGTACTTC.

The rearrangement joins TRBV30 to TRBJ2-1; TRBD2 agrees at 11 bases. The germline CDR1 and CDR2 sequences are GTSNPN and SVGIG (reference sequence). Germline trimming cut 0 bases from V and 4 bases from J; bases unmatched to any gene: 8. This CDR3 contains 17 residues. Here the CDR3 DNA reads TGTGCCTGGAGTGTAGGCCGGACTAGCGGGTTTTACAATGAGCAGTTCTTC. It is translated as CAWSVGRTSGFYNEQFF.

The chain has TRBV29-1 and TRBJ2-3; a possible D gene is TRBD1 (5 bases). Germline lookup yields CDR1 SQVTM and CDR2 ANQGSEA. The CDR3 extends over 13 amino acids. V shed 7 bases and J shed 0 bases, with 11 bases lying between them. CDR3 sequence (DNA): TGCAGCGCCCCAGGGCCCAGCACAGATACGCAGTATTTT. As protein: CSAPGPSTDTQYF.

The chain recombines TRBV6-2 or TRBV6-3 with TRBJ2-7; 9 bases fit TRBD2. Germline V lookup: CDR1 MNHEY, CDR2 SVGEGT. The CDR3 spans 15 residues. V was clipped by 5 bases and J by 7 bases; unmatched bases: 12. CDR3: CASSQGGLARWEQYF. The CDR3, as DNA: TGTGCCAGCAGTCAGGGGGGACTAGCCCGTTGGGAGCAGTACTTC.

The V call is TRBV19, the J call TRBJ2-5, with D possibly being TRBD1 (8 bases). The germline V and J ends were trimmed by 8 bases and 2 bases, with 12 bases remaining between them. Germline lookup yields CDR1 LNHDA and CDR2 SQIVND (reference sequence). The CDR3 runs 13 residues. The CDR3 sequence is CASGQGGQETQYF. The CDR3 DNA reads TGTGCCAGTGGACAGGGAGGGCAAGAGACCCAGTACTTC.

The V gene is TRBV29-1, the J gene TRBJ2-3, with 8 bases matching TRBD1. The CDR3 has 14 amino acids. V lost 6 bases and J lost 3; bases outside the gene matches: 8. Per the germline V gene, CDR1 is SQVTM and CDR2 is ANQGSEA. The CDR3 DNA is TGCAGCGTGGGGTCAGGGGGCTGGACAGATACGCAGTATTTT. It translates to CSVGSGGWTDTQYF.

V gene TRBV28 combines with J gene TRBJ2-7; D remains unclear. Germline CDR1 MDHEN, CDR2 SYDVKM. V was clipped by 3 bases and J by 3 bases, with 12 bases between them. The CDR3 covers 14 residues. CDR3 residues: CASSFLGVSYEQYF. CDR3 in DNA: TGTGCCAGCAGTTTTCTCGGTGTGAGCTACGAGCAGTACTTC.